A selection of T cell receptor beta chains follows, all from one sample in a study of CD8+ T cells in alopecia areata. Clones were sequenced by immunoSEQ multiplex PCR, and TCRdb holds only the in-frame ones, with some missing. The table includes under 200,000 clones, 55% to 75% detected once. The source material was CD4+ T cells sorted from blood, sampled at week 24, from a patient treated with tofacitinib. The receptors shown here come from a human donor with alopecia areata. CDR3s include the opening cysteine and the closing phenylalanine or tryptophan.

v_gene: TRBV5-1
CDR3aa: CASSLGSNTGELFF

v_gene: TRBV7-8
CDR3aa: CASSLLGAGPTNTEAFF

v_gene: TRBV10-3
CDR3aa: CAISESKGPPYEQYF

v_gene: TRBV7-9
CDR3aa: CASSLARDYTEAFF

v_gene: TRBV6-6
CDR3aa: CASSGTAIEETQYF

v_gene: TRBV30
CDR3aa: CAWSELGTRGDEAFF

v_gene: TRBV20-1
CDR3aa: CSASDTGELFF

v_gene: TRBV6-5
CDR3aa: CASKPPSWNEQFF

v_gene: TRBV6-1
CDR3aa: CASRTENTEAFF

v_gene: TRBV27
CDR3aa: CASSSRPGLTDTQYF

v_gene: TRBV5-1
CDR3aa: CASSSLRGDDTEAFF

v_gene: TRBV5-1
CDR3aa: CASSLAGRSYEQYF

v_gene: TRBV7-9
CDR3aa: CASSHIANEKLFF

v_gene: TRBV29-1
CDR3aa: CSVGPSGGRSEQYF

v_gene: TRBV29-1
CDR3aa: CSTRQGAGDTQYF

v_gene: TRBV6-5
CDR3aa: CASSYNGRDNSPLHF

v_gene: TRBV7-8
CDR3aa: CASSLGRFEAGYTF

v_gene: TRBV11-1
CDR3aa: CASSLGRNTEAFF

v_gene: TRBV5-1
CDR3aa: CASSSELAAKETQYF

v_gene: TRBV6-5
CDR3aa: CASSPGGSGNQPQHF

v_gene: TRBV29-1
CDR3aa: CSVEIYQGGYTF

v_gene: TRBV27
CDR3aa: CASSVPTGTSRDEKLFF

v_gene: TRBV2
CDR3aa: CASSEGWGYTF

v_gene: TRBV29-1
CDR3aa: CSVGGGAGRTEAFF

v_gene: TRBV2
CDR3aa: CASRAAPSRTDTQYF

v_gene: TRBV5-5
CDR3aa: CASSNGPQGEAFF

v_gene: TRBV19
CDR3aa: CATSTGFWDGYTF

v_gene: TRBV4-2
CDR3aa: CASSRETSGDRDEQFF

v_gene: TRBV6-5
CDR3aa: CASSNTGGRHYGYTF

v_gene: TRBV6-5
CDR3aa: CASSRLGPSGYTF

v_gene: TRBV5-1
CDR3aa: CASSWDGTNTGELFF

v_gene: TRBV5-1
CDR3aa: CASSSQTSSDTQYF

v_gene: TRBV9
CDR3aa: CASSPDFQNTEAFF

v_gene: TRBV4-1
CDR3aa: CASSHPGLAYEQYF

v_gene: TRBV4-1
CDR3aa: CASSQETVYGYTF

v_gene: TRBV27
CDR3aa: CASSSRAANYGYTF

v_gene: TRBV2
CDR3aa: CASRGTDANTGELFF

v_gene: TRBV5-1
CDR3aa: CASSLSGSSTDTQYF

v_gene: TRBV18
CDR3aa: CASSTRQGGQPQHF

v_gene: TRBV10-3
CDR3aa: CAISEPQRNTEAFF

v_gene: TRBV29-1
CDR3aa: CSVDDGGAGQPQHF

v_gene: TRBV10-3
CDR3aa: CAISEWGTEAFF

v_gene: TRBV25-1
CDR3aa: CASSANRGFNYEQYF

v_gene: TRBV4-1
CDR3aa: CASSQVAARTDGYTF

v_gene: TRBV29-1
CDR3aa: CSVRADYGYTF

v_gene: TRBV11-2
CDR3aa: CASSPLAGGPRDTQYF

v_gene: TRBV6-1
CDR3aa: CASSEAQDNQPQHF

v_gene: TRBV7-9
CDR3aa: CASSLRGGDDTEAFF

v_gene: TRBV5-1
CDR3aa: CASSVRTGGDSPLHF

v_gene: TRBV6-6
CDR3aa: CASSYSLLSTQYF

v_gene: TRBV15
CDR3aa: CATSTGDRISPETQYF

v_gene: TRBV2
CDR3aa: CASSETGVETGSYEQYF

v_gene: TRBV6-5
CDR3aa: CASSYSGQLYGYTF

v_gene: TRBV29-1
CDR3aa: CSVEPSGASYNEQFF

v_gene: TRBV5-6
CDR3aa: CASSLGGNAAYGYTF

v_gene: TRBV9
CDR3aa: CASSVGQAQETQYF

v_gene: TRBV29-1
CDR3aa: CSPGPMYTDTQYF

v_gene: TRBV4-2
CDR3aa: CASSQDPTGGSFSPLHF

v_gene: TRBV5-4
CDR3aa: CASSLGARSPLHF